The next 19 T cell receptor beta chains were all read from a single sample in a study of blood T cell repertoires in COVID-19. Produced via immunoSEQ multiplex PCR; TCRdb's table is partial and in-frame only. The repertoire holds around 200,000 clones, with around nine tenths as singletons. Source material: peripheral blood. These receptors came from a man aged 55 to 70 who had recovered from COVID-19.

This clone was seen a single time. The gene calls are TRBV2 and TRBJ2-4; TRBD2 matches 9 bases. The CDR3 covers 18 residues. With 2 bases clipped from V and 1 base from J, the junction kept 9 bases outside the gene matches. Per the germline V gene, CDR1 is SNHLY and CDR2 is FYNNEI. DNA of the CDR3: TGTGCCAGCAGTGAACGGGTAGCGGGAGATGTGGCCAAAAACATTCAGTACTTC. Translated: CASSERVAGDVAKNIQYF.

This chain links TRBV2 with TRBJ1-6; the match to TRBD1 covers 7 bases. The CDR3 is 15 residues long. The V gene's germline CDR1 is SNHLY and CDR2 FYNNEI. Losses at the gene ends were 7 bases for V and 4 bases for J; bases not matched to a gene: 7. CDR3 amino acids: CASTGTVDYNSPLHF. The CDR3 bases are TGTGCCAGCACCGGGACAGTAGATTATAATTCACCCCTCCACTTT.

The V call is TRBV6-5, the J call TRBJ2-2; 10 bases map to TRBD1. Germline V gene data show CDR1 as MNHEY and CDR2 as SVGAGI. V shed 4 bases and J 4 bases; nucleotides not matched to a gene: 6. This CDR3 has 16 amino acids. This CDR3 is CASSSRQGAFTGELFF. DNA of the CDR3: TGTGCCAGCAGTTCAAGACAGGGGGCTTTCACCGGGGAGCTGTTTTTT.

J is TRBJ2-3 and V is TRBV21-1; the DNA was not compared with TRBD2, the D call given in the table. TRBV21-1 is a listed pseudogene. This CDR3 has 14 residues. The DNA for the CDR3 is TGTGCCAGCAGCCGACGGGGTAGCACAGATACGCAGTATTTT. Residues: CASSRRGSTDTQYF.

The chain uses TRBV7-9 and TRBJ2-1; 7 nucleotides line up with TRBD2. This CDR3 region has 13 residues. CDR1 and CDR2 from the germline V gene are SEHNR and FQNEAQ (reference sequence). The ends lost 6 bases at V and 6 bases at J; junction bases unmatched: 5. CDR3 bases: TGTGCCAGCAGGACCGGGACTACCAATGAGCAGTTCTTC. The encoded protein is CASRTGTTNEQFF. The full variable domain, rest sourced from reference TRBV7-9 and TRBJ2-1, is DTGVSQNPRHKITKRGQNVTFRCDPISEHNRLYWYRQTLGQGPEFLTYFQNEAQLEKSRLLSDRFSAERPKGSFSTLEIQRTEQGDSAMYLCASRTGTTNEQFFGPGTRLTVL.

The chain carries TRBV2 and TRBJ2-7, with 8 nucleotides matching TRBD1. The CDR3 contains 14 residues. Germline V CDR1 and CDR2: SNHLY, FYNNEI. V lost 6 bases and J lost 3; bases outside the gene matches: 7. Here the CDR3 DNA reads TGTGCCAGCAGCCCGGGACAGGCCGGCTACGAGCAGTACTTC. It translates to CASSPGQAGYEQYF.

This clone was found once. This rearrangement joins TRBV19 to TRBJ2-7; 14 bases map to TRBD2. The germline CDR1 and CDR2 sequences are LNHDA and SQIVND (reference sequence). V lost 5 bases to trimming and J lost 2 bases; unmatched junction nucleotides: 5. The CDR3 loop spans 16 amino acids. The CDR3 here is CASSEGLAGDPYEQYF. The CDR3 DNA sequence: TGTGCCAGTAGTGAGGGACTAGCGGGGGATCCCTACGAGCAGTACTTC.

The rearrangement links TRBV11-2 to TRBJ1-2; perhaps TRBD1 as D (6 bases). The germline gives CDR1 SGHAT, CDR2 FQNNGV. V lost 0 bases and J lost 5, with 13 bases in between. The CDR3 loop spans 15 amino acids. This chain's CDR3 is CASSLEAGARYGYTF. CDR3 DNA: TGTGCCAGCAGCTTAGAAGCAGGGGCGCGTTATGGCTACACCTTC.

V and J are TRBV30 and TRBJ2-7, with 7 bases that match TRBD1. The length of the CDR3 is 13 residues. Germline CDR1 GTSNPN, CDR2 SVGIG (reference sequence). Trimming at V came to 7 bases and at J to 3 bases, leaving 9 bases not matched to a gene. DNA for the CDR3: TGTGCCTACTCAAGGGCAGGGGGCTACGAGCAGTACTTC. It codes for CAYSRAGGYEQYF.

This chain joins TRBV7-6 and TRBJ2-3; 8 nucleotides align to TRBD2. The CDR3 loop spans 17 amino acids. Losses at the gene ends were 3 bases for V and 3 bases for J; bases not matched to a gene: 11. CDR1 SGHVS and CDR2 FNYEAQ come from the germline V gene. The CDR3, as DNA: TGTGCCAGCAGCTTGCGACCTCCGGGAGGGGTTACAGATACGCAGTATTTT. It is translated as CASSLRPPGGVTDTQYF.

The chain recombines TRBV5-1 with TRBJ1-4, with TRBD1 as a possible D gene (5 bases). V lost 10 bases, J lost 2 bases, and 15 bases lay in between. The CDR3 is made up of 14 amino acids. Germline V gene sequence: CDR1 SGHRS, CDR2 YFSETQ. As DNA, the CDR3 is TGCGCCGTTTGGGGGGGTTATACTAATGAAAAACTGTTTTTT. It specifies CAVWGGYTNEKLFF.

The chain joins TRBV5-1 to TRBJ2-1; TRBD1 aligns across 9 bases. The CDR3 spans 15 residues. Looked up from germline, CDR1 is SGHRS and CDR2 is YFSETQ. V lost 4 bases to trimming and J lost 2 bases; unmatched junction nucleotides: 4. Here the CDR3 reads CASSRDRATYNEQFF. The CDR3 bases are TGCGCCAGCAGCAGGGACAGGGCGACCTACAATGAGCAGTTCTTC.

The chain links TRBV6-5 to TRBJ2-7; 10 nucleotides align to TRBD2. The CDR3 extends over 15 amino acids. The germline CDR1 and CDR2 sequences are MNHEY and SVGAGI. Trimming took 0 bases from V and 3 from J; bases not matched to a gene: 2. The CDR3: CASSYSSSGGYEQYF. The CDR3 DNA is TGTGCCAGCAGTTACTCGTCTAGCGGGGGCTACGAGCAGTACTTC.

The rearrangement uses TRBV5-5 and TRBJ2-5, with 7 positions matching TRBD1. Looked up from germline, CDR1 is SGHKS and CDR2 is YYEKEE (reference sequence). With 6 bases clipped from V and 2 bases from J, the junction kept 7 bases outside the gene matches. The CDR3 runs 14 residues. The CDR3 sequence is CASITTGKQETQYF. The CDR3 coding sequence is TGTGCCAGCATCACGACAGGGAAGCAAGAGACCCAGTACTTC. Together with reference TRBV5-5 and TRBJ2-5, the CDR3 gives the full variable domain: DAGVTQSPTHLIKTRGQQVTLRCSPISGHKSVSWYQQVLGQGPQFIFQYYEKEERGRGNFPDRFSARQFPNYSSELNVNALLLGDSALYLCASITTGKQETQYFGPGTRLLVL.

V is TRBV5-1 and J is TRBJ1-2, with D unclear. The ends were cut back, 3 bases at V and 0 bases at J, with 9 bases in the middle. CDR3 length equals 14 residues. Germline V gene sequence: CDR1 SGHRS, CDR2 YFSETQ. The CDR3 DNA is TGCGCCAGCAGCTCAGGAGGAGCTAACTATGGCTACACCTTC. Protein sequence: CASSSGGANYGYTF. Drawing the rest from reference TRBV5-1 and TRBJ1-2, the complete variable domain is KAGVTQTPRYLIKTRGQQVTLSCSPISGHRSVSWYQQTPGQGLQFLFEYFSETQRNKGNFPGRFSGRQFSNSRSEMNVSTLELGDSALYLCASSSGGANYGYTFGSGTRLTVV.

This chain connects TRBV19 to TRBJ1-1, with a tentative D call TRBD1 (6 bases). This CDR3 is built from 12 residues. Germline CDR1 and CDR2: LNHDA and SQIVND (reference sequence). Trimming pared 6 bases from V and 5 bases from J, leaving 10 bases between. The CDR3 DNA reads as TGTGCCAGTAGAACAGGGAGAACTGAAGCTTTCTTT. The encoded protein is CASRTGRTEAFF.

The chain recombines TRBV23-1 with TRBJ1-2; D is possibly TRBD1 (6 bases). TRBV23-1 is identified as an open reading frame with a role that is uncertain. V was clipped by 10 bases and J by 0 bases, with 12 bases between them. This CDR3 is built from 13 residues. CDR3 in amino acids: CAKTRGTNYGYTF. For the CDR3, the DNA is TGCGCCAAGACCAGGGGAACTAACTATGGCTACACCTTC.

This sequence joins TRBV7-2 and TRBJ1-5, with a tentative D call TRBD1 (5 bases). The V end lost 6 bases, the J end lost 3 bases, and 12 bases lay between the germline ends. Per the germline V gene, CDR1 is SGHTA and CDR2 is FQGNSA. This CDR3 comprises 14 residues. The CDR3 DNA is TGTGCCAGCAGTTACGACAGCGACAATCAGCCCCAGCATTTT. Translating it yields CASSYDSDNQPQHF.

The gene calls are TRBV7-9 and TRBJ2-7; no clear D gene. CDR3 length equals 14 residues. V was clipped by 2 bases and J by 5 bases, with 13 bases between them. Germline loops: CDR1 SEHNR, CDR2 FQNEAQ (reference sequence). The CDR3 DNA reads TGTGCCAGCAGCTTACCCCCCCAGTCCAACGAGCAGTACTTC. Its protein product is CASSLPPQSNEQYF.